A single sample is the source of the 8 T cell receptor beta chains below, sequenced in a study of STAT5B mutations in CD4+ large granular lymphocyte leukemia. Measured with immunoSEQ multiplex PCR; TCRdb has only the in-frame clones, and not every one. The sample has approximately 21,000 clones, around 81% seen once. Sample: CD4+ T cells from blood buffy coats. These receptors originate from a human donor in good health.

The chain couples TRBV30 to TRBJ2-3; D unclear. The CDR3 spans 15 residues. V lost 0 bases and J lost 4, with 14 bases in between. Germline V gene sequence: CDR1 GTSNPN, CDR2 SVGIG (reference sequence). The CDR3 sequence: CAWSVWPQRADTQYF. Here the CDR3 DNA reads TGTGCCTGGAGTGTTTGGCCCCAAAGGGCAGATACGCAGTATTTT.

J is TRBJ1-3 and V is TRBV28, with no clear D. Germline V gene sequence: CDR1 MDHEN, CDR2 SYDVKM. Trimming removed 6 bases at V and 0 bases at J, with 12 bases between. This CDR3 is 15 amino acids long. CDR3 nucleotides: TGTGCCAGCAGCCCGATGGGGAGCTCTGGAAACACCATATATTTT. Protein: CASSPMGSSGNTIYF.

As regards this clone: Different DNA sequences within this sample yield the same CDR3. The chain links TRBV30 to TRBJ1-5; D not certain. Trimming removed 1 base from V and 6 bases from J, with 10 bases in between. The length of the CDR3 is 13 residues. The germline V gene has CDR1 GTSNPN and CDR2 SVGIG (reference sequence). The CDR3 region is CAWSDGQLQPQHF. CDR3 nucleotides: TGTGCCTGGAGTGACGGGCAGCTTCAGCCCCAGCATTTT.

The V call is TRBV18, the J call TRBJ1-1; no firm D call. V lost 6 bases and J 6 bases, leaving 14 bases between the germline ends. Per germline, CDR1 KGHSH and CDR2 LQKENI. The CDR3 length is 13 residues. The CDR3 reads CASSLNNDAEAFF. The CDR3 DNA follows: TGTGCCAGCTCCCTCAATAATGACGCTGAAGCTTTCTTT.

This clone was seen a single time. This chain joins TRBV5-6 and TRBJ2-3; the D is unclear. Germline-derived CDR1 and CDR2 are SGHDT and YYEEEE. This CDR3 contains 13 residues. Trimming took off 4 bases at V and 2 bases at J, with 8 bases between the two ends. The CDR3 DNA sequence: TGTGCCAGCAGCGGTTTAGTCACAGATACGCAGTATTTT. It translates to CASSGLVTDTQYF.

Points on this clone: Germline and junction disagree at one end, which may indicate a read error. The rearrangement uses TRBV7-7 and TRBJ2-5; 7 bases map to TRBD1. This CDR3 spans 17 amino acids. CDR1 is SSHAT and CDR2 is FNYEAQ in the germline V gene (reference sequence). CDR3 in amino acids: CASSLVTRGPGQETQYF. As DNA, the CDR3 is TGTGCTAGCAGCTTAGTCACGAGGGGGCCCGGGCAAGAGACCCAGTACTTC.

The chain couples TRBV5-1 to TRBJ2-1; 11 nucleotides agree with TRBD2. The J segment lost 6 bases and the V segment lost 2 bases, leaving 13 bases of the junction unmatched. Germline loops: CDR1 SGHRS, CDR2 YFSETQ. The CDR3 is made up of 18 amino acids. The CDR3 spells CASSLISGGAISGNEQFF. The CDR3 DNA is TGCGCCAGCAGCTTAATTAGCGGGGGGGCTATATCGGGCAATGAGCAGTTCTTC.

The V call is TRBV19, the J call TRBJ1-5; 7 bases map to TRBD1. With 8 bases clipped from V and 3 bases from J, the junction kept 7 bases outside the gene matches. The CDR3 extends over 14 amino acids. The V gene's germline CDR1 is LNHDA and CDR2 SQIVND (reference sequence). The CDR3 region is CASSPGTVNQPQHF. For the CDR3, the DNA is TGTGCCAGTTCTCCTGGGACAGTCAATCAGCCCCAGCATTTT.